At least ten counts were recorded for the clone carrying this T cell receptor beta chain. Antigen unknown. The data are from a study of T cells in Graves' hyperthyroidism and ophthalmopathy. The study's findings and limits: Also found in blood were most expanded thyroid clonotypes above 0.001.

Using RNA transcripts as the source, TCR beta CDR3 regions were amplified. The TCR CDR3 was amplified in a first-round RT-PCR using the HTBI primer set. One entry per CDR3 protein results from TCRdb running MiXCR on the multiplex PCR reads. Here the sample spans approximately 690,000 distinct CDR3 sequences, roughly 15% being singletons. The V gene end was trimmed by 2 bases and the J gene end by 9 bases; junction bases not matched to a gene: 3. This CDR3 region has 15 residues. CDR1 is SGDLS and CDR2 is YYNGEE in the germline V gene. Patients affected by ophthalmopathy presented a Clinical Activity Score of at least 3, a NOSPECS grade of at least 4, and disease duration below 3 months.

Sequencing used blood. The clonotype comes from a woman aged 45-60 years with Graves' ophthalmopathy. The chain links TRBV9 to TRBJ1-6, with TRBD1 matching over 12 bases. CDR3: CASSVGTGGSSPLHF. CDR3 sequence (DNA): TGTGCCAGCAGCGTGGGGACAGGGGGCTCTTCACCCCTCCACTTT. The variable domain in full, with the rest retrieved from reference TRBV9 and TRBJ1-6, is DSGVTQTPKHLITATGQRVTLRCSPRSGDLSVYWYQQSLDQGLQFLIQYYNGEERAKGNILERFSAQQFPDLHSELNLSSLELGDSALYFCASSVGTGGSSPLHFGNGTRLTVT.